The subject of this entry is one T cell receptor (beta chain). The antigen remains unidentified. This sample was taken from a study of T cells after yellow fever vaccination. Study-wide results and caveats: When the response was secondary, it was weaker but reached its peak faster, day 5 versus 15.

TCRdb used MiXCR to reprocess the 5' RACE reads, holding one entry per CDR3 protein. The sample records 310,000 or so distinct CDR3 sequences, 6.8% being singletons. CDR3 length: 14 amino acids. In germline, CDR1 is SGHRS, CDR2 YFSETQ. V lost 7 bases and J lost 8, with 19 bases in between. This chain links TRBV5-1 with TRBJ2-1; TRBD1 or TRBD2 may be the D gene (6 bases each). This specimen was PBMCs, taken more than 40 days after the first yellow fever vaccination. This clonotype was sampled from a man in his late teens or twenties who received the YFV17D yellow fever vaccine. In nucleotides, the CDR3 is TGCGCCAGCCTCCTCCCGTACCGGGGGCATGAGCAGTTCTTC. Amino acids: CASLLPYRGHEQFF.